This TCR beta chain was captured by sequencing in a study of siplizumab effects on memory and regulatory T cells (dated by TCRdb to about 2019). For context, the study as a whole: The study examined how the anti-CD2 antibody siplizumab affects alloreactive T-cell subsets in allogeneic mixed lymphocyte reactions built from human PBMCs.

Sorted unstimulated T cells and proliferating T cells recovered from mixed lymphocyte reactions were subjected to TCRbeta CDR3 sequencing. Fresh whole blood from 9 to 11 HLA-typed healthy donors was used as the source from which PBMCs were isolated. Unstimulated CD4+ non-regulatory T cells were FACS-sorted to map the origin of alloreactive clones. About this clone: What antigen it recognizes has not been identified. Base qualities are missing; no much larger clone stands one base away.

Between the V and J ends, shortened by 4 bases and 1 base respectively, the junction contains 13 bases. CDR1 and CDR2, looked up from the germline V gene, are SGHDT and YYEEEE. The CDR3 has 15 amino acids, counting the end cysteine and phenylalanine. Of all the DNA, just the CDR3 is kept, 45 bases in frame from base 1. Overall results and qualifications from the work: Siplizumab significantly lowered the cumulative frequency of alloreactive sequences that could be traced to unstimulated CD4+ memory T cells. A naive or memory phenotype could not be assigned to roughly 80-95% of proliferating CD4+ or CD8+ clones. Of the alloreactive CD4+ clones that could be mapped, the Treg-derived share averaged around 70% with siplizumab compared with approximately 30% in control reactions. Whether proliferating Tregs from siplizumab cultures were suppressive was not functionally confirmed. Sequences below about 10^-5 frequency were poorly captured, so only a minor fraction of alloreactive clones could be mapped to unstimulated subsets. Unstimulated naive T cells appeared to be more diverse than memory T cells, and naive cells seemed to make a substantial contribution to the alloresponse.

Receptor amplification or capture employed the immunoSEQ multiplex PCR assay. Each sample had 85,000 to 100,000 TCR templates assayed by the deep sequencing platform. Genomic DNA extracted from sorted T cells was the material used for TCRbeta CDR3 sequencing. The authors' analysis ran thus. The R programming language was used for the clonal analysis of the TCRbeta CDR3 data. Comparing unstimulated samples against CFSE-low samples taken after the reaction was how alloreactive CD4+ and CD8+ clones were defined. Regulatory or non-regulatory origin was assigned to alloreactive CD4+ clones by matching of sequences to sorted unstimulated Treg and non-Treg repertoires. Here the immuneACCESS table is served through TCRdb, limited to in-frame sequences with V and J called. Missing clones are a known gap in these copies; in checked studies unresolved V genes cover under half, and the rest lacks a known reason. V, J and clone size are those of that table, while D and trimming were read from the DNA. Across this sample there are about 120,000 clones, with about 95% seen only once. Together, the top ten hold about 1.8% of the sample.

This TCR derives from a human donor in good health. The sequencing sample was made of non-Treg CD4+ T cells sorted from blood. The label giving this sample's cell subset or site can be read as: FACS-sorted unstimulated CD4+ non-regulatory T cells. In this chain, TRBV5-6 is recombined with TRBJ2-3, with TRBD1 as a weak D call on 5 bases. The DNA is TGTGCCAGCAGCGCGACCCCGACAGGCACAGATACGCAGTATTTT. This sequence encodes CASSATPTGTDTQYF.